This T cell receptor beta chain came from a study of response to subunit inactivated influenza vaccine. TCRdb re-derived calls from the RT-PCR reads in MiXCR, one entry per CDR3 protein. The table lists 590,000 or so distinct CDR3 sequences, less than 15% of them singletons. The germline V and J ends were trimmed by 5 bases and 7 bases, with 22 bases remaining between them. The CDR3 is made up of 16 amino acids. Germline CDR1 SGHKS, CDR2 YYEKEE (reference sequence). The V and J genes are TRBV5-5 and TRBJ2-1; D ambiguous. The sequences come from PBMCs from blood, collected approximately 15 days before vaccination. The TCR originated in a man between 50 and 59 years old who received an inactivated influenza vaccine. CDR3 loop: CASRLLSDHPSNEQFF. The CDR3 DNA reads TGTGCCAGCAGGCTCCTTTCGGACCATCCTTCTAATGAGCAGTTCTTC.